Listed here is a single T cell receptor (beta chain). This entry belongs to a study of blood T cell repertoires in COVID-19. Study-level information: The United States, Italy and Spain supplied acute and convalescent COVID-19 samples. Sources were T cells, B-cell-depleted T cells, or PBMCs; the material itself was cDNA or gDNA.

In germline, CDR1 is SNHLY, CDR2 FYNNEI. This CDR3 contains 12 residues. Trimming took 4 bases from V and 9 from J, leaving 10 bases between them. Original handling: The assay estimated nucleated cells by amplifying reference gene primers. Generated by immunoSEQ multiplex PCR, the TCRdb table keeps only in-frame clones and is missing some. That table gives V, J and clone size, and the DNA gave D and trimming. The data show under 250,000 clones, about four fifths seen once. Sequencing input: peripheral blood. The TCR sequence derives from a woman between 45 and 60 years old with active or convalescent COVID-19. The chain recombines TRBV2 with TRBJ1-5; D not certain. The CDR3 spells CASSVPPGPQHF. The CDR3 DNA follows: TGTGCCAGCAGTGTCCCTCCCGGGCCCCAGCATTTT.